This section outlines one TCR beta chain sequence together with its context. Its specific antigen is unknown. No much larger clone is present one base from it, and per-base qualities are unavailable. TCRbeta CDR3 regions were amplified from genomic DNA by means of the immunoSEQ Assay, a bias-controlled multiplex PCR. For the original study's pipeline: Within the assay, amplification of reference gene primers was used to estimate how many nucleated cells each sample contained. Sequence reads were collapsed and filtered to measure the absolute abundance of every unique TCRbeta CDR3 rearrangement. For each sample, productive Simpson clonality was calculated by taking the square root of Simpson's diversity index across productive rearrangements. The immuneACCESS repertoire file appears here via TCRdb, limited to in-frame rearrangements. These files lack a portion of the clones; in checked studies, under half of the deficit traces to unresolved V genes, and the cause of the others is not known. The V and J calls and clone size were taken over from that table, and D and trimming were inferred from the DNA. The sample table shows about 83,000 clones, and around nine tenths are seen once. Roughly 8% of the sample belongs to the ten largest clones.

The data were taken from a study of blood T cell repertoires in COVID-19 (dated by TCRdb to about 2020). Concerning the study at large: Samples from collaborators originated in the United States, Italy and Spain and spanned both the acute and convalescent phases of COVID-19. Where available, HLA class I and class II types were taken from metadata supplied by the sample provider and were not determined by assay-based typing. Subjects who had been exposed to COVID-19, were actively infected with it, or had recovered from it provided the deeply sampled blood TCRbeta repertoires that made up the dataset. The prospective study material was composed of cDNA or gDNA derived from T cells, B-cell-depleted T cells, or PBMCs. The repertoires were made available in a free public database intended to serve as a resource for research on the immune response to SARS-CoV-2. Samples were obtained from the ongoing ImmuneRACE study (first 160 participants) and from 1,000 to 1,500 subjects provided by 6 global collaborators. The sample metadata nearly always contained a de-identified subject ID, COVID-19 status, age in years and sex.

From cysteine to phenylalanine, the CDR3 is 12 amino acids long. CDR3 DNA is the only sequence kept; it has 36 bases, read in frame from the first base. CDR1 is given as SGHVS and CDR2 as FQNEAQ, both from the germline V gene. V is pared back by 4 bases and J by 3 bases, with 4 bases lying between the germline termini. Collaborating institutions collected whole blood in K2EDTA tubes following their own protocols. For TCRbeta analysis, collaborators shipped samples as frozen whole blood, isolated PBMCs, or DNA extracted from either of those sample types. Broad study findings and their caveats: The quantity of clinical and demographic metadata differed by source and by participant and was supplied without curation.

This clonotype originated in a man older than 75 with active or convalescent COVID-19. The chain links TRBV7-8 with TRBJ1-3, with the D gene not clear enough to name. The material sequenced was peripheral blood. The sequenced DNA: TGTGCCAGCAGCTCGTATGGAAACACCATATATTTT. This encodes CASSSYGNTIYF.